This paragraph reports one T cell receptor (beta chain). This sample was included in a study of shared T cell receptors in the human thymus. Sequencing was performed with immunoSEQ multiplex PCR; in TCRdb, only in-frame clones are kept and a portion is missing. Among 700,000 or so clones, roughly 88% were seen once, and the ten largest hold 0.008% to 0.011%. The germline V gene encodes CDR1 MNHNY and CDR2 SVGAGI (reference sequence). Trimming shortened V by 5 bases and J by 6 bases, and 7 bases separated the two germline ends. This CDR3 is built from 11 residues. The sample was also linked to a second study, of human thymus T cells. From that second work: Donor material was obtained from healthy Finnish infants undergoing corrective surgery for congenital heart defects. Obtained as resections during corrective heart surgery, the thymus tissue was then studied. Seemingly biased V and J gene usage marked thymic and blood repertoires. What related research reported was that thymic repertoires overlapped highly among unrelated individuals.

The V call is TRBV6-6, the J call TRBJ1-1; no clear D gene. Specimen: thymocytes. The receptor was isolated from a girl under three years old with a congenital heart defect. The CDR3 region is CASSPVAEAFF. The CDR3, as DNA: TGTGCCAGCAGTCCCGTCGCTGAAGCTTTCTTT.